These T cell receptor beta chains were read from a single sample in a study of vaccination effects on CD4 cells after COVID-19. These receptors lack a known antigen. Sequencing used immunoSEQ multiplex PCR; TCRdb keeps in-frame clones, though not all of them. Of fewer than 90,000 clones listed, 60% to 75% are singletons. The material sequenced was CD4+ T cells from PBMCs cultured with HIV peptides, taken before COVID-19 vaccination. Every receptor here comes from a human donor who had a prior SARS-CoV-2 infection. The CDR3 runs from the conserved cysteine through the conserved F or W. Each record gives: D gene, J gene, clone size, CDR3 length, V gene, CDR3 protein, CDR3 DNA. The D gene is left open where the match is weak. Where a row states a size, it is once, few, many or the class of an expanded clone; other rows omit it.

d_call: NA
j_call: TRBJ2-5
clone_size: NA
cdr3_length: 13
v_call: TRBV6-5
cdr3_aa: CASSYSGQETQYF
cdr3_nt: TGTGCCAGCAGTTACTCAGGCCAAGAGACCCAGTACTTC

d_call: NA
j_call: TRBJ2-5
clone_size: NA
cdr3_length: 13
v_call: TRBV9
cdr3_aa: CASSVDPYGTQYF
cdr3_nt: TGTGCCAGCAGCGTAGATCCGTATGGGACCCAGTACTTC

d_call: NA
j_call: TRBJ2-1
clone_size: NA
cdr3_length: 15
v_call: TRBV9
cdr3_aa: CASSVGGGSYNEQFF
cdr3_nt: TGTGCCAGCAGCGTAGGGGGAGGCTCCTACAATGAGCAGTTCTTC

d_call: NA
j_call: TRBJ2-3
clone_size: NA
cdr3_length: 12
v_call: TRBV2
cdr3_aa: CASTVTPDTQYF
cdr3_nt: TGTGCCAGCACTGTGACGCCAGATACGCAGTATTTT

d_call: TRBD2
j_call: TRBJ2-5
clone_size: NA
cdr3_length: 14
v_call: TRBV5-6
cdr3_aa: CASSRGLAEETQYF
cdr3_nt: TGTGCCAGCAGCAGGGGACTAGCCGAAGAGACCCAGTACTTC

d_call: NA
j_call: TRBJ2-7
clone_size: NA
cdr3_length: 11
v_call: TRBV24-1
cdr3_aa: CATSVGYEQYF
cdr3_nt: TGTGCCACCAGTGTTGGCTACGAGCAGTACTTC

d_call: NA
j_call: TRBJ1-4
clone_size: NA
cdr3_length: 13
v_call: TRBV12-3/TRBV12-4
cdr3_aa: CASSLAGNEKLFF
cdr3_nt: TGTGCCAGCAGTTTGGCAGGGAATGAAAAACTGTTTTTT

d_call: TRBD1
j_call: TRBJ2-2
clone_size: NA
cdr3_length: 14
v_call: TRBV6-5
cdr3_aa: CASEGDRGTGELFF
cdr3_nt: TGTGCCAGCGAAGGGGACAGGGGTACCGGGGAGCTGTTTTTT

d_call: NA
j_call: TRBJ1-5
clone_size: NA
cdr3_length: 14
v_call: TRBV24-1
cdr3_aa: CATSDWNSNQPQHF
cdr3_nt: TGTGCCACCAGTGACTGGAATAGCAATCAGCCCCAGCATTTT

d_call: NA
j_call: TRBJ2-5
clone_size: NA
cdr3_length: 15
v_call: TRBV7-2
cdr3_aa: CASSLASQYQETQYF
cdr3_nt: TGTGCCAGCAGCTTAGCGTCTCAGTACCAAGAGACCCAGTACTTC

d_call: TRBD1
j_call: TRBJ1-4
clone_size: NA
cdr3_length: 15
v_call: TRBV5-4
cdr3_aa: CASSLGGQGLEKLFF
cdr3_nt: TGTGCCAGCAGCTTGGGGGGACAGGGTCTAGAAAAACTGTTTTTT

d_call: NA
j_call: TRBJ2-3
clone_size: NA
cdr3_length: 14
v_call: TRBV7-2
cdr3_aa: CASSLVWGGAPQYF
cdr3_nt: TGTGCCAGCAGCTTAGTTTGGGGGGGGGCTCCGCAGTATTTT

d_call: NA
j_call: TRBJ1-4
clone_size: once
cdr3_length: 15
v_call: TRBV5-8
cdr3_aa: CASSLGSSGYEKLFF
cdr3_nt: TGTGCCAGCAGCTTGGGTTCAAGTGGTTACGAAAAACTGTTTTTT

d_call: TRBD1
j_call: TRBJ2-7
clone_size: NA
cdr3_length: 15
v_call: TRBV5-5
cdr3_aa: CASSLGTGGSYEQYF
cdr3_nt: TGTGCCAGCAGCTTGGGGACAGGGGGTTCCTACGAGCAGTACTTC

d_call: NA
j_call: TRBJ2-5
clone_size: NA
cdr3_length: 15
v_call: TRBV6-6
cdr3_aa: CASSYVQRGEETQYF
cdr3_nt: TGTGCCAGCAGTTACGTGCAGAGGGGAGAAGAGACCCAGTACTTC

d_call: NA
j_call: TRBJ2-2
clone_size: NA
cdr3_length: 14
v_call: TRBV5-1
cdr3_aa: CASGDMANTGELFF
cdr3_nt: TGCGCCAGCGGGGACATGGCGAACACCGGGGAGCTGTTTTTT

d_call: NA
j_call: TRBJ2-3
clone_size: NA
cdr3_length: 15
v_call: TRBV7-2
cdr3_aa: CASSLRWQGTDTQYF
cdr3_nt: TGTGCCAGCAGCTTAAGGTGGCAGGGCACAGATACGCAGTATTTT

d_call: TRBD1
j_call: TRBJ2-5
clone_size: NA
cdr3_length: 16
v_call: TRBV19
cdr3_aa: CASSIIQGARQETQYF
cdr3_nt: TGTGCCAGTAGTATAATCCAGGGGGCGAGGCAAGAGACCCAGTACTTC

d_call: NA
j_call: TRBJ2-3
clone_size: NA
cdr3_length: 15
v_call: TRBV6-6
cdr3_aa: CASSLTGQITDTQYF
cdr3_nt: TGTGCCAGCAGTTTGACGGGACAAATCACAGATACGCAGTATTTT

d_call: NA
j_call: TRBJ1-5
clone_size: NA
cdr3_length: 16
v_call: TRBV7-8
cdr3_aa: CASSLGLKGSNQPQHF
cdr3_nt: TGTGCCAGCAGCTTAGGGTTGAAGGGTAGCAATCAGCCCCAGCATTTT

d_call: NA
j_call: TRBJ2-7
clone_size: NA
cdr3_length: 16
v_call: TRBV18
cdr3_aa: CASSPPSGALPGEQYF
cdr3_nt: TGTGCCAGCTCACCACCGTCCGGAGCCCTTCCGGGCGAGCAGTACTTC

d_call: NA
j_call: TRBJ1-3
clone_size: few
cdr3_length: 14
v_call: TRBV15
cdr3_aa: CATSFGTSGNTIYF
cdr3_nt: TGTGCCACCAGCTTCGGGACATCTGGAAACACCATATATTTT

d_call: NA
j_call: TRBJ2-7
clone_size: NA
cdr3_length: 15
v_call: TRBV2
cdr3_aa: CASSASYSSSYEQYF
cdr3_nt: TGTGCCAGCAGTGCCAGCTACTCCAGCTCCTACGAGCAGTACTTC

d_call: NA
j_call: TRBJ2-7
clone_size: few
cdr3_length: 14
v_call: TRBV27
cdr3_aa: CASSLLSGSDEQYF
cdr3_nt: TGTGCCAGCAGTTTATTATCAGGGTCGGACGAGCAGTACTTC

d_call: TRBD1
j_call: TRBJ1-5
clone_size: NA
cdr3_length: 19
v_call: TRBV7-4
cdr3_aa: CASSLEGTGGRVPNQPQHF
cdr3_nt: TGTGCCAGCAGCTTAGAGGGGACAGGGGGCCGAGTTCCTAATCAGCCCCAGCATTTT

d_call: NA
j_call: TRBJ1-4
clone_size: NA
cdr3_length: 12
v_call: TRBV6-2/TRBV6-3
cdr3_aa: CASSDPRGPTFF
cdr3_nt: TGTGCCAGCAGTGACCCCCGGGGGCCGACGTTTTTT

d_call: NA
j_call: TRBJ1-1
clone_size: NA
cdr3_length: 14
v_call: TRBV19
cdr3_aa: CASSIVAVNTEAFF
cdr3_nt: TGTGCCAGTAGTATAGTTGCGGTGAACACTGAAGCTTTCTTT

d_call: TRBD1
j_call: TRBJ2-7
clone_size: NA
cdr3_length: 20
v_call: TRBV4-3
cdr3_aa: CASSQLGGDRDGFGSYEQYF
cdr3_nt: TGCGCCAGCAGCCAATTAGGCGGGGACAGGGACGGATTTGGGTCCTACGAGCAGTACTTC

d_call: NA
j_call: TRBJ2-3
clone_size: NA
cdr3_length: 13
v_call: TRBV5-1
cdr3_aa: CASSLVPTDTQYF
cdr3_nt: TGCGCCAGCAGCTTGGTTCCCACAGATACGCAGTATTTT

d_call: NA
j_call: TRBJ1-2
clone_size: NA
cdr3_length: 14
v_call: TRBV6-5
cdr3_aa: CASSQEYGVLSYTF
cdr3_nt: TGTGCCAGCAGTCAGGAATACGGCGTCCTGAGCTACACCTTC

d_call: NA
j_call: TRBJ2-7
clone_size: NA
cdr3_length: 13
v_call: TRBV11-2
cdr3_aa: CASSLVALYEQYF
cdr3_nt: TGTGCCAGCAGCTTAGTAGCCCTCTACGAGCAGTACTTC

d_call: TRBD1
j_call: TRBJ1-2
clone_size: NA
cdr3_length: 15
v_call: TRBV30
cdr3_aa: CALRSGTDFNYGYTF
cdr3_nt: TGTGCCTTACGTTCCGGGACAGACTTTAACTATGGCTACACCTTC

d_call: NA
j_call: TRBJ2-1
clone_size: NA
cdr3_length: 15
v_call: TRBV7-2
cdr3_aa: CASSALSSSYNEQFF
cdr3_nt: TGTGCCAGCAGCGCACTATCGAGCTCCTACAATGAGCAGTTCTTC

d_call: NA
j_call: TRBJ2-7
clone_size: once
cdr3_length: 14
v_call: TRBV6-2/TRBV6-3
cdr3_aa: CASSYLGLTYEQYF
cdr3_nt: TGTGCCAGCAGTTACTTGGGACTCACCTACGAGCAGTACTTC

d_call: TRBD2
j_call: TRBJ2-5
clone_size: NA
cdr3_length: 15
v_call: TRBV20-1
cdr3_aa: CSASNSGRLVETQYF
cdr3_nt: TGCAGTGCTAGTAATAGCGGGAGATTGGTGGAGACCCAGTACTTC

d_call: NA
j_call: TRBJ2-1
clone_size: NA
cdr3_length: 14
v_call: TRBV9
cdr3_aa: CASDGGSSYNEQFF
cdr3_nt: TGTGCCAGCGATGGGGGGAGCTCCTACAATGAGCAGTTCTTC

d_call: NA
j_call: TRBJ2-1
clone_size: NA
cdr3_length: 14
v_call: TRBV29-1
cdr3_aa: CSVETGTPYNEQFF
cdr3_nt: TGCAGCGTTGAAACAGGGACTCCCTACAATGAGCAGTTCTTC

d_call: NA
j_call: TRBJ1-6
clone_size: NA
cdr3_length: 14
v_call: TRBV7-9
cdr3_aa: CASSGQSYNSPLHF
cdr3_nt: TGTGCCAGCAGTGGACAGTCCTATAATTCACCCCTCCACTTT

d_call: TRBD1
j_call: TRBJ2-5
clone_size: NA
cdr3_length: 14
v_call: TRBV5-1
cdr3_aa: CASSSPDREETQYF
cdr3_nt: TGCGCCAGCAGCTCACCGGACAGGGAAGAGACCCAGTACTTC

d_call: NA
j_call: TRBJ2-7
clone_size: NA
cdr3_length: 13
v_call: TRBV10-3
cdr3_aa: CAISEGPSYEQYF
cdr3_nt: TGTGCCATCAGTGAGGGTCCCTCCTACGAGCAGTACTTC

d_call: TRBD2
j_call: TRBJ2-1
clone_size: NA
cdr3_length: 16
v_call: TRBV4-3
cdr3_aa: CASSPALAGEGNEQFF
cdr3_nt: TGCGCCAGCAGCCCAGCTCTAGCGGGAGAGGGTAATGAGCAGTTCTTC

d_call: TRBD2
j_call: TRBJ2-5
clone_size: NA
cdr3_length: 14
v_call: TRBV28
cdr3_aa: CASSSLAGAETQYF
cdr3_nt: TGTGCCAGCAGCAGCCTGGCGGGAGCAGAGACCCAGTACTTC

d_call: TRBD1
j_call: TRBJ2-7
clone_size: NA
cdr3_length: 17
v_call: TRBV5-1
cdr3_aa: CASSFTGANLPSYEQYF
cdr3_nt: TGCGCCAGCAGTTTTACAGGGGCGAACCTACCCTCCTACGAGCAGTACTTC